This passage covers 28 T cell receptor beta chains from one sample sequenced in a study of OX40 agonist ivuxolimab in advanced cancers. Repertoires were generated with immunoSEQ multiplex PCR, while TCRdb's copy carries only in-frame clones and drops some. The sample records around 68,000 clones, over 65% being singletons. This specimen consisted of CD4+ or CD8+ T cells sorted from blood, obtained in a trial of the OX40 agonist ivuxolimab. The receptors shown here come from an adult with an advanced solid tumor such as melanoma, head and neck, liver or kidney cancer.

The count of this clone is one. The chain combines TRBV29-1 with TRBJ2-1; 10 positions match TRBD1. Germline CDR1 and CDR2: SQVTM and ANQGSEA. The length of the CDR3 is 14 residues. V gave up 6 bases and J gave up 4 bases; unmatched junction bases: 6. CDR3 bases: TGCAGCGTAGAACGGACAGGGGGTTACAATGAGCAGTTCTTC. This sequence encodes CSVERTGGYNEQFF.

The chain carries TRBV27 and TRBJ2-7; no clear D. Looked up from germline, CDR1 is MNHEY and CDR2 is SMNVEV (reference sequence). The ends were cut back, 4 bases at V and 1 base at J, with 8 bases in the middle. The CDR3 has 13 residues. In nucleotides, the CDR3 is TGTGCCAGCAGTTCTATAAATTCCTACGAGCAGTACTTC. Translated: CASSSINSYEQYF.

The CDR3 sequence is CASSIAGQNTQYF. In DNA, the CDR3 is TGTGCCAGTAGTATAGCCGGCCAAAATACGCAGTATTTT. This chain uses TRBV19 with TRBJ2-3; D uncertain. Per the germline V gene, CDR1 is LNHDA and CDR2 is SQIVND (reference sequence). Trimming cost V 1 base and J 7 bases, with 9 bases left between them. The CDR3 loop spans 13 amino acids. The full variable domain, completed using reference TRBV19 and TRBJ2-3, is DGGITQSPKYLFRKEGQNVTLSCEQNLNHDAMYWYRQDPGQGLRLIYYSQIVNDFQKGDIAEGYSVSREKKESFPLTVTSAQKNPTAFYLCASSIAGQNTQYFGPGTRLTVL.

V and J are TRBV11-2 and TRBJ2-1, with TRBD1 matching 8 bases. Germline V gene lookup returns CDR1 SGHAT and CDR2 FQNNGV. The CDR3 contains 16 residues. V dropped 5 bases and J dropped 5; count of bases not matched to a gene: 11. CDR3 DNA sequence: TGTGCCAGCAGCCCCTCAACAGGGGGAACGGACAATGAGCAGTTCTTC. Translated: CASSPSTGGTDNEQFF.

The rearrangement uses TRBV2 and TRBJ2-4; the D is unclear. CDR1 SNHLY and CDR2 FYNNEI come from the germline V gene. Trimming removed 1 base from V and 0 bases from J, with 10 bases in between. This CDR3 contains 16 residues. The CDR3 region is CASSEERFSAKNIQYF. In DNA form, the CDR3 reads TGTGCCAGCAGTGAAGAGAGGTTTTCAGCCAAAAACATTCAGTACTTC.

The genes are TRBV5-5 and TRBJ1-6; D may be TRBD1 (5 bases). CDR1 is SGHKS and CDR2 is YYEKEE in the germline V gene (reference sequence). There are 16 residues in the CDR3. V was shortened by 2 bases and J by 5 bases, with 14 bases between the two germline ends. The CDR3 bases are TGTGCCAGCAGCTTAGTCCCAGGGAAAGATAATTCACCCCTCCACTTT. Amino acid sequence: CASSLVPGKDNSPLHF.

This rearrangement joins TRBV28 to TRBJ2-7; 9 positions match TRBD1. In germline, CDR1 is MDHEN, CDR2 SYDVKM. The CDR3 length is 15 residues. V gave up 6 bases and J gave up 4 bases; unmatched junction bases: 10. In nucleotides, the CDR3 is TGTGCCAGCAGGCCCGCCGGGACAGGGAAGTACGAGCAGTACTTC. Residues: CASRPAGTGKYEQYF.

This clone was recorded a few times. This chain connects TRBV4-1 to TRBJ1-6; D unresolved. V lost 0 bases to trimming and J lost 8 bases, with 5 bases between them. The germline CDR1 and CDR2 sequences are MGHRA and YSYEKL. The CDR3 is 13 residues long. DNA for the CDR3: TGCGCCAGCAGCCAAGATCCATATTCACCCCTCCACTTT. Its translation: CASSQDPYSPLHF.

The chain has TRBV18 and TRBJ2-1, with 15 bases lining up with TRBD2. V was clipped by 0 bases and J by 8 bases; unmatched bases: 11. Per germline, CDR1 KGHSH and CDR2 LQKENI. This CDR3 has 19 residues. CDR3 loop: CASSPPVRTSGGAGDEQFF. For the CDR3, the DNA is TGTGCCAGCTCACCACCGGTACGGACTAGCGGGGGGGCCGGGGATGAGCAGTTCTTC.

The chain links TRBV19 to TRBJ2-1; D not resolved. V lost 1 base and J 2 bases, leaving 6 bases between the germline ends. In germline, CDR1 is LNHDA, CDR2 SQIVND (reference sequence). This CDR3 is built from 14 residues. The DNA of the CDR3 is TGTGCCAGTAGTATAGGGGGTGCCTACAATGAGCAGTTCTTC. This translates into CASSIGGAYNEQFF.

The chain has TRBV7-2 and TRBJ1-2, with D possibly matching TRBD1 (6 bases). V shed 6 bases and J shed 5 bases, with 13 bases lying between them. CDR3 length equals 13 residues. The germline V gene encodes CDR1 SGHTA and CDR2 FQGNSA. CDR3 amino acids: CASRLDSPYGYTF. CDR3 DNA sequence: TGTGCCAGCAGATTGGACAGCCCTTATGGCTACACCTTC.

The chain employs TRBV7-2 and TRBJ1-5; the D gene is possibly TRBD1 (6 bases). The CDR3 sequence is 15 residues long. Trimming cost V 4 bases and J 6 bases, with 16 bases left between them. Germline CDR1 and CDR2: SGHTA and FQGNSA. CDR3 DNA: TGTGCCAGCAGCTCTAAGACAGGCCCGGGTCAGCCCCAGCATTTT. It codes for CASSSKTGPGQPQHF.

CDR3 DNA: TGTGCCAGCAGCTTAGACATAGGCATTCAGTACTTC. It translates to CASSLDIGIQYF. The chain has TRBV7-2 and TRBJ2-4; D gene ambiguous. Germline loops: CDR1 SGHTA, CDR2 FQGNSA. This CDR3 has 12 residues. V lost 1 base, J lost 9 bases, and 7 bases lay in between. Together with reference TRBV7-2 and TRBJ2-4, the CDR3 gives the full variable domain: GAGVSQSPSNKVTEKGKDVELRCDPISGHTALYWYRQSLGQGLEFLIYFQGNSAPDKSGLPSDRFSAERTGGSVSTLTIQRTQQEDSAVYLCASSLDIGIQYFGAGTRLSVL.

The rearrangement uses TRBV5-4 and TRBJ2-7, with TRBD1 matching 10 bases. After removal of 4 bases from V and 0 bases from J, the junction contained 1 base not matched to a gene. Germline loops: CDR1 SGHNT, CDR2 YYREEE (reference sequence). The CDR3 extends over 14 amino acids. CDR3: CASSRDRGSYEQYF. In nucleotides, the CDR3 is TGTGCCAGCAGCCGGGACAGGGGCTCCTACGAGCAGTACTTC.

This chain uses TRBV2 with TRBJ1-1; no clear D gene. This CDR3 has 11 amino acids. With 8 bases removed from V and 5 bases from J, the gap between germline ends came to 9 bases. The germline gives CDR1 SNHLY, CDR2 FYNNEI. CDR3 sequence reads: CASGRETEAFF. The DNA for the CDR3 is TGTGCCAGCGGGAGGGAAACTGAAGCTTTCTTT.

The rearrangement uses TRBV18 and TRBJ1-1, with a weak D call TRBD1 (6 bases). Germline lookup yields CDR1 KGHSH and CDR2 LQKENI. The CDR3 runs to 13 residues. With 6 bases removed from V and 2 bases from J, the gap between germline ends came to 10 bases. CDR3: CASSRTDNTEAFF. The CDR3 DNA reads TGTGCCAGCTCCCGGACAGATAACACTGAAGCTTTCTTT.

The chain links TRBV12-5 to TRBJ2-3, with D perhaps TRBD1 or TRBD2 (5 bases each). The CDR3 runs 15 residues. Germline-derived CDR1 and CDR2 are LGHNT and FRNRAP. Trimming took 6 bases from V and 5 from J, leaving 18 bases between them. CDR3 coding DNA: TGTGCTAGTGGCCCCCATCCGGGACCGAGAGATACGCAGTATTTT. It encodes CASGPHPGPRDTQYF.

The chain uses TRBV4-1 and TRBJ1-5, with a possible D match to TRBD1 (6 bases). Germline V CDR1 and CDR2: MGHRA, YSYEKL. V was shortened by 3 bases and J by 4 bases, with 7 bases between the two germline ends. The CDR3 extends over 13 amino acids. The CDR3 DNA sequence: TGCGCCAGCAGCCAGCAGGGGAATCAGCCCCAGCATTTT. Its protein product is CASSQQGNQPQHF.

This chain joins TRBV6-5 and TRBJ1-4, with 7 bases lining up with TRBD1. The V segment lost 8 bases and the J segment 2 bases; nucleotides outside the gene matches: 8. The germline gives CDR1 MNHEY, CDR2 SVGAGI. CDR3 length: 15 residues. CDR3 amino acids: CASEGEGATNEKLFF. Written as DNA, the CDR3 is TGTGCCAGCGAAGGGGAGGGGGCGACTAATGAAAAACTGTTTTTT.

The J gene is TRBJ1-5, the V gene TRBV25-1; 10 bases fit TRBD1. Germline CDR1 MGHDK, CDR2 SYGVNS. V shed 6 bases, J shed 7 bases, and the junction held 12 bases outside the gene matches. The CDR3 loop spans 16 amino acids. The DNA of the CDR3 is TGTGCCAGCAGCGACGGGACAGGGGTCCTCAACCAGCCCCAGCATTTT. It encodes CASSDGTGVLNQPQHF.

The chain is built from TRBV6-6 and TRBJ1-2; no clear D gene. CDR1 and CDR2 from the germline V gene are MNHNY and SVGAGI (reference sequence). Trimming took 10 bases from V and 6 from J, leaving 18 bases between them. This CDR3 is built from 13 residues. This CDR3 reads CATKREQLHGYTF. The CDR3 bases are TGTGCCACAAAAAGGGAGCAGCTCCATGGCTACACCTTC.

J is TRBJ2-5 and V is TRBV5-5, with 8 bases identical to TRBD2. The CDR3 is 18 residues long. J was trimmed by 4 bases and V by 1 base; bases with no gene match: 15. Looked up from germline, CDR1 is SGHKS and CDR2 is YYEKEE (reference sequence). The CDR3: CASSLSIVAGGRGETQYF. The CDR3 DNA sequence: TGTGCCAGCAGCTTGTCGATCGTGGCGGGGGGTCGGGGAGAGACCCAGTACTTC.

CDR3: CASSLGGSRETQYF. CDR3 sequence (DNA): TGTGCCAGCAGCTTAGGAGGTAGTAGGGAGACCCAGTACTTC. The chain carries TRBV11-2 and TRBJ2-5; D gene unclear. Trimming took 1 base from V and 5 from J, leaving 11 bases between them. This CDR3 has 14 amino acids. Germline V gives CDR1 SGHAT, CDR2 FQNNGV.

The V and J genes are TRBV11-2 and TRBJ2-7; D possibly matches TRBD1 or TRBD2 (5 bases each). Between the trimmed V and J ends, which lost 0 bases and 2 bases, there was a span of 8 bases. In germline, CDR1 is SGHAT, CDR2 FQNNGV. The CDR3 covers 14 residues. CDR3 in amino acids: CASSLDMGPYEQYF. In DNA form, the CDR3 reads TGTGCCAGCAGCTTAGATATGGGACCCTACGAGCAGTACTTC.

Note on this clone: Other nucleotide sequences from this sample produce the same CDR3. The chain employs TRBV5-1 and TRBJ2-1, with a weak D call TRBD1 (5 bases). From germline, CDR1 is SGHRS and CDR2 YFSETQ. The CDR3 has 14 amino acids. V was pared by 0 bases and J by 6 bases, with 10 bases between. The CDR3 spells CASSLGQGANEQFF. For the CDR3, the DNA is TGCGCCAGCAGCTTGGGGCAAGGGGCCAATGAGCAGTTCTTC.

This sequence joins TRBV6-1 and TRBJ2-5, with TRBD1 matching 10 bases. The ends lost 3 bases at V and 5 bases at J; junction bases unmatched: 9. Germline CDR1 MNHNS, CDR2 SASEGT. The CDR3 sequence is 16 residues long. CDR3 DNA: TGTGCCAGCAGTGACCGGGACAGGGGTGTCGGGGAGACCCAGTACTTC. It is translated as CASSDRDRGVGETQYF.

The chain is built from TRBV9 and TRBJ2-3; 8 bases agree with TRBD1. The CDR3 extends over 15 amino acids. Germline values: CDR1 SGDLS, CDR2 YYNGEE. After removal of 0 bases from V and 2 bases from J, the junction contained 2 bases not matched to a gene. The chain's CDR3 is CASSVGQGPTDTQYF. Here the CDR3 DNA reads TGTGCCAGCAGCGTAGGACAGGGGCCCACAGATACGCAGTATTTT.

The V call is TRBV7-2, the J call TRBJ2-2; a possible D gene is TRBD1 (6 bases). Deletions cut 5 bases from V and 0 bases from J, with 10 bases between. The CDR3 runs to 15 residues. The germline V gene encodes CDR1 SGHTA and CDR2 FQGNSA. CDR3 sequence: CASSLGHSNTGELFF. CDR3 DNA: TGTGCCAGCAGCCTGGGACACTCGAACACCGGGGAGCTGTTTTTT.